The next 14 T cell receptor beta chains were all read from a single sample in a study of blood T cell repertoires in COVID-19. Here immunoSEQ multiplex PCR was the method, and the copy in TCRdb shows in-frame clones only, minus some. Of roughly 130,000 clones listed, about 88% are singletons. The sequenced sample consisted of peripheral blood. Receptor source: a human donor with COVID-19, enrolled during active disease. The donor label of this sample is uncertain.

J is TRBJ2-3 and V is TRBV18; a weak D match, TRBD2 (5 bases). The V end was cut by 6 bases, the J end by 0 bases, with 10 bases between. The CDR3 contains 14 residues. The V gene's germline CDR1 is KGHSH and CDR2 LQKENI. CDR3 region: CASSLAASTDTQYF. The CDR3 coding sequence is TGTGCCAGCTCCCTAGCAGCTAGCACAGATACGCAGTATTTT.

CDR3 protein: CASSPRTGSEAFF. CDR3 nucleotides: TGTGCCAGCAGCCCAAGGACAGGGTCTGAAGCTTTCTTT. V usage is TRBV7-3 and J usage is TRBJ1-1, with 8 nucleotides matching TRBD1. Germline V gives CDR1 SGHTA, CDR2 FQGTGA. Losses at the gene ends were 5 bases for V and 6 bases for J; bases not matched to a gene: 5. The CDR3 has 13 amino acids.

The CDR3 DNA is TGTGCCAGTAGTATCGGGGGGACAAGGTACAATGAGCAGTTCTTC. Translated, it gives CASSIGGTRYNEQFF. The chain combines TRBV19 with TRBJ2-1; possibly TRBD2 for D (7 bases). The CDR3 sequence is 15 residues long. The germline CDR1 and CDR2 sequences are LNHDA and SQIVND (reference sequence). Between the trimmed V and J ends, which lost 3 bases and 4 bases, there was a span of 13 bases.

The chain combines TRBV6-6 with TRBJ2-7, with 7 bases identical to TRBD1. This CDR3 region has 14 residues. J was trimmed by 0 bases and V by 11 bases; bases with no gene match: 10. CDR1 is MNHNY, CDR2 SVGAGI, per germline (reference sequence). The CDR3 sequence: CASTPQGLSYEQYF. CDR3 coding DNA: TGTGCCTCCACCCCACAGGGGCTCTCCTACGAGCAGTACTTC.

This chain connects TRBV9 to TRBJ2-1; 9 bases line up with TRBD1. The CDR3 sequence is 13 residues long. Germline V gene data show CDR1 as SGDLS and CDR2 as YYNGEE. V lost 0 bases and J lost 16; bases outside the gene matches: 8. CDR3 sequence reads: CASSVAPGQGYFF. CDR3 bases: TGTGCCAGCAGCGTAGCCCCGGGACAGGGTTACTTCTTC.

V usage is TRBV5-1 and J usage is TRBJ2-2, with TRBD1 matching 8 bases. Trimming removed 4 bases from V and 1 base from J; junction bases left unmatched: 3. CDR1 and CDR2 from the germline V gene are SGHRS and YFSETQ. The CDR3 is 15 amino acids. The CDR3 DNA reads TGCGCCAGCAGCGGCGGGACAGGGAACACCGGGGAGCTGTTTTTT. Its translation: CASSGGTGNTGELFF.

V usage is TRBV2 and J usage is TRBJ1-3; tentative D call: TRBD1 (6 bases). The CDR3 consists of 17 residues. Looked up from germline, CDR1 is SNHLY and CDR2 is FYNNEI. V was shortened by 3 bases and J by 4 bases, with 19 bases between the two germline ends. The CDR3 region is CASSDPEYRAPGNTIYF. CDR3 nucleotides: TGTGCCAGCAGTGACCCGGAATACAGGGCACCCGGAAACACCATATATTTT.

At least ten counts were recorded for this clone. The chain joins TRBV12-3 or TRBV12-4 to TRBJ1-1; 9 bases are shared with TRBD1. The CDR3 is 13 amino acids. V dropped 1 base and J dropped 13; count of bases not matched to a gene: 7. This CDR3 reads CASSLGTGASVFF. The CDR3 DNA sequence: TGTGCCAGCAGTTTAGGGACAGGGGCGTCTGTTTTCTTT.

This sequence joins TRBV19 and TRBJ1-2; D is unresolved. The CDR3 is 11 amino acids. The V end was cut by 9 bases, the J end by 0 bases, with 5 bases between. In germline, CDR1 is LNHDA, CDR2 SQIVND (reference sequence). The CDR3 loop is CASDSNYGYTF. The CDR3 region has the DNA TGTGCCAGCGACTCTAACTATGGCTACACCTTC. Full variable domain (outside the CDR3, taken from reference TRBV19 and TRBJ1-2): DGGITQSPKYLFRKEGQNVTLSCEQNLNHDAMYWYRQDPGQGLRLIYYSQIVNDFQKGDIAEGYSVSREKKESFPLTVTSAQKNPTAFYLCASDSNYGYTFGSGTRLTVV.

The genes are TRBV19 and TRBJ1-4, with 9 bases matching TRBD1. Germline V lookup: CDR1 LNHDA, CDR2 SQIVND (reference sequence). This CDR3 contains 18 residues. V was clipped by 7 bases and J by 3 bases; unmatched bases: 15. The DNA of the CDR3 is TGTGCCAGTACAAGGACAGGGGTTGGCTACGCGGCTAATGAAAAACTGTTTTTT. Translating gives CASTRTGVGYAANEKLFF.

This chain joins TRBV27 and TRBJ1-4; D is undetermined. Trimming pared 4 bases from V and 7 bases from J, leaving 13 bases between. The CDR3 extends over 14 amino acids. The germline V gene has CDR1 MNHEY and CDR2 SMNVEV (reference sequence). As DNA, the CDR3 is TGTGCCAGCAGTTCGGACTCCTGGAGTGAAAAACTGTTTTTT. As protein: CASSSDSWSEKLFF.

The chain carries TRBV7-2 and TRBJ2-3, with 7 nucleotides matching TRBD2. This CDR3 is 16 amino acids long. The V segment lost 1 base and the J segment 1 base; nucleotides outside the gene matches: 5. Germline V CDR1 and CDR2: SGHTA, FQGNSA. CDR3 in amino acids: CASSLEGEGGTDTQYF. CDR3 nucleotides: TGTGCCAGCAGCTTAGAAGGGGAGGGTGGCACAGATACGCAGTATTTT.

This chain uses TRBV6-2 or TRBV6-3 with TRBJ1-1, with D unresolved. CDR1 and CDR2 (germline): MNHEY, SVGEGT. The germline V and J ends were trimmed by 2 bases and 11 bases, with 15 bases remaining between them. The CDR3 runs to 13 residues. CDR3 sequence: CASSYPGSSKAFF. CDR3 in DNA: TGTGCCAGCAGTTACCCGGGATCCAGCAAGGCTTTCTTT.

Only one count was recorded for this clone. The V and J genes are TRBV11-2 and TRBJ2-7; 7 positions agree with TRBD2. This CDR3 is built from 14 residues. V gave up 6 bases and J gave up 7 bases; unmatched junction bases: 12. Germline V gives CDR1 SGHAT, CDR2 FQNNGV. The CDR3 protein is CASSTRPWEGEQYF. Written as DNA, the CDR3 is TGTGCCAGCAGTACCCGTCCATGGGAGGGGGAGCAGTACTTC. Combining the CDR3 with reference TRBV11-2 and TRBJ2-7 gives the whole variable domain EAGVAQSPRYKIIEKRQSVAFWCNPISGHATLYWYQQILGQGPKLLIQFQNNGVVDDSQLPKDRFSAERLKGVDSTLKIQPAKLEDSAVYLCASSTRPWEGEQYFGPGTRLTVT.